These 22 T cell receptor beta chains share one sample of origin, sequenced in a study of T-cell memory formation after mild COVID-19 (dated by TCRdb to the early 2020s). Library creation used 5' RACE. Sequenced using an Illumina NovaSeq 6000. TCRdb handled the public reads itself, with Q25 trimming in fastp and clone calling in MiXCR, and kept productive beta chains. Rows are combined by CDR3 protein, so each entry shows the most common genes and DNA. Present in this sample are a few hundred thousand distinct CDR3 sequences, about 16% of which were seen just once. The top ten clonotypes cover 22% of the sample. The sample taken for sequencing was PBMCs or a T cell subset sorted from them (not recorded which). Every receptor here comes from a man younger than 30 who had mild COVID-19 (a few samples of this study predate the infection). The sample titles of this study are shuffled in the database, so cell type and time point are left out; the donor was told from shared clones.

In this sample, this clonotype turned up a few times. The chain uses TRBV12-3 or TRBV12-4 and TRBJ2-7; D perhaps matches TRBD2 (6 bases). This CDR3 is built from 12 residues. Trimming left V 5 bases short and J 7 bases short, with 12 bases between. In DNA, the CDR3 is TGTGCCAGCAGTGTCACCGGGGGAGAGCAGTACGTC. It is translated as CASSVTGGEQYV.

This clonotype was found a few times. The rearrangement joins TRBV29-1 to TRBJ2-2, with 8 bases fitting TRBD2. With V trimmed by 6 bases and J by 0 bases, 6 bases remained unmatched. Germline V gene lookup returns CDR1 SQVTM and CDR2 ANQGSEA. This CDR3 spans 15 amino acids. This CDR3 reads CSVRGRGANTGELFF. DNA for the CDR3: TGCAGCGTACGAGGGCGGGGGGCGAACACCGGGGAGCTGTTTTTT.

This chain connects TRBV13 to TRBJ2-1, with 12 bases lining up with TRBD2. V lost 5 bases, J lost 4 bases, and 15 bases stayed unmatched. Germline V CDR1 and CDR2: PRHDT, FYEKMQ (reference sequence). This CDR3 comprises 19 residues. The CDR3 protein is CASSPRSGLAGRLYNEQFF. CDR3 DNA sequence: TGTGCCAGCAGCCCCCGTTCCGGACTAGCGGGGAGGCTATACAATGAGCAGTTCTTC.

This chain connects TRBV19 to TRBJ2-1, with no clear D. In germline, CDR1 is LNHDA, CDR2 SQIVND (reference sequence). The CDR3 is 11 amino acids. With 7 bases removed from V and 6 bases from J, the gap between germline ends came to 7 bases. CDR3 sequence (DNA): TGTGCCAGTAATAAGGGCAATGAGCAGTTCTTC. Its protein product is CASNKGNEQFF.

The chain uses TRBV12-3 or TRBV12-4 and TRBJ1-2; TRBD1 matches at 7 bases. The length of the CDR3 is 14 residues. The ends lost 1 base at V and 3 bases at J; junction bases unmatched: 2. The CDR3 DNA follows: TGTGCCAGCAGTTTAGAGACAGGGCACTATGGCTACACCTTC. As protein: CASSLETGHYGYTF.

Ten or more counts support this clonotype. The chain combines TRBV7-3 with TRBJ2-3; 7 nucleotides align to TRBD1. The V and J ends lost 4 bases and 4 bases, in that order; junction bases with no gene match: 5. The CDR3 is 14 residues long. CDR1 is SGHTA, CDR2 FQGTGA, per germline. Written as DNA, the CDR3 is TGTGCCAGCAGCTCCCGGACAGGACCAGATACGCAGTATTTT. Translation: CASSSRTGPDTQYF.

This clonotype was counted only a few times. This rearrangement joins TRBV7-6 to TRBJ2-1; TRBD2 aligns across 11 bases. The V gene end was trimmed by 3 bases and the J gene end by 2 bases; junction bases not matched to a gene: 3. This CDR3 is built from 16 residues. Germline lookup yields CDR1 SGHVS and CDR2 FNYEAQ. CDR3: CASSFSGGVAYNEQFF. The DNA for the CDR3 is TGTGCCAGCAGCTTTAGCGGGGGGGTCGCCTACAATGAGCAGTTCTTC.

CDR3 amino acids: CASSAWGASYNEQFF. The DNA for the CDR3 is TGTGCCAGCAGCGCATGGGGCGCGAGCTACAATGAGCAGTTCTTC. The chain links TRBV7-2 to TRBJ2-1, with D possibly matching TRBD1 (5 bases). V dropped 5 bases and J dropped 3 bases, with 14 bases sitting between them. In germline, CDR1 is SGHTA, CDR2 FQGNSA. This CDR3 is built from 15 residues. Complete variable domain (other parts from reference TRBV7-2 and TRBJ2-1): GAGVSQSPSNKVTEKGKDVELRCDPISGHTALYWYRQSLGQGLEFLIYFQGNSAPDKSGLPSDRFSAERTGGSVSTLTIQRTQQEDSAVYLCASSAWGASYNEQFFGPGTRLTVL.

This clonotype has a handful of counts. This chain's CDR3 is CASRPRTMNTEAFF. The CDR3 bases are TGCGCCAGCAGGCCCAGAACTATGAACACTGAAGCTTTCTTT. This sequence joins TRBV5-1 and TRBJ1-1; D gene ambiguous. V lost 5 bases to trimming and J lost 0 bases, with 11 bases between them. Per germline, CDR1 SGHRS and CDR2 YFSETQ. There are 14 residues in the CDR3.

At least ten counts were recorded for this clonotype. The V call is TRBV4-1, the J call TRBJ1-1; D may be TRBD1 (5 bases). The CDR3 has 12 residues. From germline, CDR1 is MGHRA and CDR2 YSYEKL. Trimming stripped 2 bases from V and 5 bases from J, with 6 bases between. For the CDR3, the DNA is TGCGCCAGCAGCCAATCAGGGACTGAAGCTTTCTTT. Translated, it gives CASSQSGTEAFF.

V and J are TRBV29-1 and TRBJ1-1; TRBD1 matches 7 bases. Germline V CDR1 and CDR2: SQVTM, ANQGSEA. After removal of 7 bases from V and 6 bases from J, the junction contained 11 bases not matched to a gene. CDR3 size: 13 residues. The CDR3 sequence: CSATGQQSAEAFF. In DNA, the CDR3 is TGCAGCGCCACGGGACAGCAGAGCGCTGAAGCTTTCTTT.

This clonotype appeared a few times. J is TRBJ1-2 and V is TRBV6-5; the D gene is possibly TRBD1 (6 bases). V was pared by 0 bases and J by 3 bases, with 8 bases between. Per the germline V gene, CDR1 is MNHEY and CDR2 is SVGAGI. The CDR3 sequence is 14 residues long. The chain's CDR3 is CASSYSKGDYGYTF. Here the CDR3 DNA reads TGTGCCAGCAGTTACTCGAAGGGGGACTATGGCTACACCTTC.

This clonotype was counted a few times. This chain uses TRBV4-2 with TRBJ2-7; D not certain. This CDR3 region has 16 residues. The germline V gene encodes CDR1 LGHNA and CDR2 YNFKEQ. Trimming took off 1 base at V and 0 bases at J, with 13 bases between the two ends. CDR3 loop: CASSQVPYVSSYEQYF. Written as DNA, the CDR3 is TGTGCCAGCAGCCAAGTCCCCTATGTTAGCTCCTACGAGCAGTACTTC.

The chain is built from TRBV10-1 and TRBJ2-3; no reliable D call. The CDR3 is 13 amino acids. Germline lookup yields CDR1 WNHNN and CDR2 SYGVQD (reference sequence). The germline V and J ends were trimmed by 3 bases and 2 bases, with 6 bases remaining between them. In DNA, the CDR3 is TGCGCCAGCAGTGAACCGTCCACAGATACGCAGTATTTT. Amino acids: CASSEPSTDTQYF.

This clonotype appeared a few times. The rearrangement uses TRBV4-1 and TRBJ1-3; D not certain. Trimming took 0 bases from V and 0 from J, leaving 6 bases between them. This CDR3 region has 15 residues. The V gene's germline CDR1 is MGHRA and CDR2 YSYEKL. CDR3 protein: CASSQEGFSGNTIYF. The CDR3 region has the DNA TGCGCCAGCAGCCAAGAGGGTTTCTCTGGAAACACCATATATTTT.

This clonotype was seen a few times. The chain is built from TRBV6-2 or TRBV6-3 and TRBJ1-2; D is ambiguous. V lost 2 bases and J lost 6, with 7 bases in between. Germline V gene sequence: CDR1 MNHEY, CDR2 SVGEGT. The CDR3 extends over 12 amino acids. Here the CDR3 reads CASSYIRDGYTF. In DNA, the CDR3 is TGTGCCAGCAGTTACATAAGGGATGGCTACACCTTC.

This clonotype has only a few counts. The V and J genes are TRBV5-1 and TRBJ2-7; the D gene could be TRBD1 or TRBD2 (5 bases each). The CDR3 contains 15 residues. V was trimmed by 3 bases and J by 1 base, leaving 14 bases between them. In germline, CDR1 is SGHRS, CDR2 YFSETQ. The CDR3 DNA is TGCGCCAGCAGCTCCCGGCCGGGGCCTTCCTACGAGCAGTACTTC. Encoded protein: CASSSRPGPSYEQYF.

This chain's CDR3 is CASSPPPLGSYNYGYTF. CDR3 in DNA: TGTGCCAGCTCACCACCACCTCTTGGCAGTTATAACTATGGCTACACCTTC. J is TRBJ1-2 and V is TRBV18; no reliable D call. The germline V gene encodes CDR1 KGHSH and CDR2 LQKENI. The CDR3 totals 17 residues. Between the trimmed V and J ends, which lost 0 bases and 1 base, there was a span of 15 bases.

Written as DNA, the CDR3 is TGCGCCAGCAACATAGGCGGGCAGGGCCCCAATGAAAAACTGTTTTTT. Translated, it gives CASNIGGQGPNEKLFF. The chain has TRBV5-1 and TRBJ1-4, with D possibly TRBD1 on 5 matching bases. Per germline, CDR1 SGHRS and CDR2 YFSETQ. V lost 6 bases to trimming and J lost 5 bases, with 20 bases between them. The CDR3 consists of 16 residues. Supplemented by reference TRBV5-1 and TRBJ1-4, the full variable domain reads KAGVTQTPRYLIKTRGQQVTLSCSPISGHRSVSWYQQTPGQGLQFLFEYFSETQRNKGNFPGRFSGRQFSNSRSEMNVSTLELGDSALYLCASNIGGQGPNEKLFFGSGTQLSVL.

The CDR3 sequence: CASSSRGAGANVLTF. CDR3 DNA sequence: TGTGCCAGCAGCTCAAGGGGGGCTGGGGCCAACGTCCTGACTTTC. The chain has TRBV7-3 and TRBJ2-6; D is tentatively TRBD1 or TRBD2 (6 bases each). V was shortened by 4 bases and J by 2 bases, with 9 bases between the two germline ends. This CDR3 contains 15 residues. Germline values: CDR1 SGHTA, CDR2 FQGTGA.

In this sample, this clonotype turned up many times. The chain joins TRBV5-1 to TRBJ2-2; D is uncertain. Germline lookup yields CDR1 SGHRS and CDR2 YFSETQ. Trimming shortened V by 2 bases and J by 7 bases, and 12 bases separated the two germline ends. CDR3 length equals 14 residues. The CDR3 DNA reads TGCGCCAGCAGCTTTTCACGGCAAGACGGGGAGCTGTTTTTT. It yields the protein CASSFSRQDGELFF.

This clonotype was recorded a few times. This chain connects TRBV20-1 to TRBJ1-1, with D uncertain. This CDR3 spans 14 amino acids. The germline CDR1 and CDR2 sequences are DFQATT and SNEGSKA (reference sequence). Trimming stripped 2 bases from V and 1 base from J, with 11 bases between. In DNA form, the CDR3 reads TGCAGTGCTAGATTGAGGACGGGGAACACTGAAGCTTTCTTT. This gives the protein CSARLRTGNTEAFF.